Here is one TCR beta chain with its context. These data originate in a study of PD-1 blockade in classical Hodgkin lymphoma. Time point described: cycle 4 day 1 (C4D1), after about 6 weeks of nivolumab. The patients all showed relapse after autologous stem cell transplantation, while their brentuximab vedotin exposure varied. The authors enriched CD8+ T cells from thawed PBMCs via magnetic negative selection. The assay was immunoSEQ multiplex PCR, and TCRdb's table has in-frame clones only and misses some. This sample has nearly 7,000 clones; about 60% occur once, and the top ten carry roughly a tenth. The starting material was CD8+ T cells from blood, obtained before the fourth cycle of nivolumab. The TCR originated in a human donor with classical Hodgkin lymphoma.

The CDR3 coding sequence is TGCGCCAGCAGCCCGGAGACTAGCGGGATATGGAATGAGCAGTTCTTC. Its protein is CASSPETSGIWNEQFF. This rearrangement joins TRBV5-1 to TRBJ2-1; 11 bases map to TRBD2. The CDR3 has 16 amino acids. V was pared by 4 bases and J by 7 bases, with 10 bases of the junction left unmatched. Germline-derived CDR1 and CDR2 are SGHRS and YFSETQ.